A single TCR beta chain is shown here with its context. Its antigen is currently unknown. This entry belongs to a study of blood T cells in healthy people across ages. Study as a whole: Researchers report that template switching captured about one barcoded beta molecule per two T cells.

Overall study findings and caveats: Unknown donor CMV status possibly confounded expanded clonotype changes.

Using a J-beta primer mix together with a sample-barcoded 5' primer, a second PCR was run for roughly 7 to 11 cycles. Every sample returned 2.5 million or more CDR3-containing paired-end reads. TCRdb reprocessed the 5' RACE reads with MiXCR, giving one entry per CDR3 protein. The sample yields about 1,400,000 distinct CDR3 sequences, 59% seen once. V dropped 0 bases and J dropped 5; count of bases not matched to a gene: 10. Germline V CDR1 and CDR2: LGHNA, YNFKEQ. This CDR3 contains 17 residues. Sequencing was done on a sample of blood. The chain joins TRBV4-2 to TRBJ2-5, with TRBD2 identical over 9 bases. This sequence was found in a man between 18 and 29 years old in good health. CDR3 in DNA: TGTGCCAGCAGCCAAGATCCCAGCGGGGGGCGCGGGGAGACCCAGTACTTC. Protein product: CASSQDPSGGRGETQYF.